The entry below gives a single TCR beta chain sequence along with its context. What it binds is not known. This entry comes from a study of T cells in Graves' hyperthyroidism and ophthalmopathy. Study information: Peripheral blood was secured at the point of initial diagnosis, before any treatment.

Amplification of TCR beta CDR3 regions used RNA as the template. First-round RT-PCR with HTBI primers amplified the TCR CDR3 region. One entry per CDR3 protein results from TCRdb running MiXCR on the multiplex PCR reads. The profile shows 330,000 or so distinct CDR3 sequences, roughly 19% of them singletons. Study observations and caveats: From stable hyperthyroidism, ophthalmopathy was set apart by a 13 V-J model.

Patients having uncontrolled infection, another autoimmune disease, pregnancy or lactation were not included. Sample: blood. This receptor was obtained from a man aged 45-65 years with Graves' ophthalmopathy.

CDR3 region: CASSLVGNANYGYTF. CDR3 sequence (DNA): TGTGCCAGCAGCTTAGTAGGGAACGCTAACTATGGCTACACCTTC. This chain joins TRBV7-8 and TRBJ1-2; D remains unclear. The V end lost 1 base, the J end lost 0 bases, and 9 bases lay between the germline ends. CDR3 length equals 15 residues. CDR1 and CDR2 from the germline V gene are SGHVS and FQNEAQ.